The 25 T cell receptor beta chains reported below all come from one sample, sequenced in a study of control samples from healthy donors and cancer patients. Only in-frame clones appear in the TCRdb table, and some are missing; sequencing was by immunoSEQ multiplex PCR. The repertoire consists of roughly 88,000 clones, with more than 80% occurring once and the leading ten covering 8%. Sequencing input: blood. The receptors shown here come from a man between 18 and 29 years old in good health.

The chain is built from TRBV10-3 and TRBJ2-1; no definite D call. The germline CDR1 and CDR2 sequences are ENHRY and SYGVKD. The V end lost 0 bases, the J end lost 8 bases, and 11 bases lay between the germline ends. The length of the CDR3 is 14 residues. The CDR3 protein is CAISESVRSDEQFF. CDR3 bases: TGTGCCATCAGTGAGTCGGTCCGTAGTGATGAGCAGTTCTTC.

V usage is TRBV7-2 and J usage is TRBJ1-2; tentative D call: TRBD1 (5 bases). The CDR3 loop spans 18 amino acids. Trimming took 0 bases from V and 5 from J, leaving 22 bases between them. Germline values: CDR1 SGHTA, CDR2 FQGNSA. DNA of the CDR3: TGTGCCAGCAGCTTAGCGCTCAGGGCAGCCGATAATTCGTATGGCTACACCTTC. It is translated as CASSLALRAADNSYGYTF.

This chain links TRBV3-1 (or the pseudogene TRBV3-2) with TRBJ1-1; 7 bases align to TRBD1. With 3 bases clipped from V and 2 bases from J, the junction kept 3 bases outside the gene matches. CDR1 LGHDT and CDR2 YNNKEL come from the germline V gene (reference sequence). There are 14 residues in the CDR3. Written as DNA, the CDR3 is TGTGCCAGCAGCCACAGGGGGGAAAACACTGAAGCTTTCTTT. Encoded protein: CASSHRGENTEAFF.

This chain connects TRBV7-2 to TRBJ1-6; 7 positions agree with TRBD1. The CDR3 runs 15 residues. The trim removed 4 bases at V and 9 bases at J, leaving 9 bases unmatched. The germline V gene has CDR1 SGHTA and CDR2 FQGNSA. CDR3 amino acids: CASSSWVRGISPLHF. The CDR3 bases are TGTGCCAGCAGCTCCTGGGTCAGGGGGATTTCACCCCTCCACTTT.

CDR3 residues: CAWQPSSYNEQFF. The CDR3 DNA sequence: TGTGCCTGGCAGCCCAGCTCCTACAATGAGCAGTTCTTC. V usage is TRBV30 and J usage is TRBJ2-1; no firm D call. This CDR3 has 13 amino acids. Trimming removed 5 bases at V and 0 bases at J, with 8 bases between. Per the germline V gene, CDR1 is GTSNPN and CDR2 is SVGIG (reference sequence).

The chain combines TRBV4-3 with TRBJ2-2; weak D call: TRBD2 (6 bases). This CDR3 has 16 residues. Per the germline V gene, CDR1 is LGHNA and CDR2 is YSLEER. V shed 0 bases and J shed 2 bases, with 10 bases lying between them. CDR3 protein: CASSQDMGTNTGELFF. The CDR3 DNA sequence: TGCGCCAGCAGCCAAGATATGGGGACTAACACCGGGGAGCTGTTTTTT.

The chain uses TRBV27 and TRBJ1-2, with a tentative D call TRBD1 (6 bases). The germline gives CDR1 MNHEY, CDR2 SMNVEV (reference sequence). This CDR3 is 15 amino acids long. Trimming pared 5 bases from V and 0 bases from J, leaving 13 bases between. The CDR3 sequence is CASSPDRPANYGYTF. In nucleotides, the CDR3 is TGTGCCAGCAGTCCAGACAGGCCTGCTAACTATGGCTACACCTTC.

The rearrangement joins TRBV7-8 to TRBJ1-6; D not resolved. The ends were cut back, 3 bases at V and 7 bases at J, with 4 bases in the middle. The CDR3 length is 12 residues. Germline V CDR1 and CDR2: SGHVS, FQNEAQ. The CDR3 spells CASSLMNSPLHF. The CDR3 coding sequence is TGTGCCAGCAGCTTGATGAATTCACCCCTCCACTTT.

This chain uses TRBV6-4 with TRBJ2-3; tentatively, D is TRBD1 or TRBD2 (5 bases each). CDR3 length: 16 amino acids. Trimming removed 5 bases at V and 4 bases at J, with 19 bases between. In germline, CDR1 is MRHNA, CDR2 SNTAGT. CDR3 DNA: TGTGCCAGCAGTCAGGCCCCTGGAGTGGGGGCAGATACGCAGTATTTT. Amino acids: CASSQAPGVGADTQYF.

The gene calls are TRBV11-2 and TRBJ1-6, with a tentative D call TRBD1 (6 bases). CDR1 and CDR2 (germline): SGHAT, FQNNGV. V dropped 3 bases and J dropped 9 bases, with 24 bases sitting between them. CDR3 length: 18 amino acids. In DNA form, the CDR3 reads TGTGCCAGCAGCTTTCCCCGGGACCGGACAGCTCTAGGTTCACCCCTCCACTTT. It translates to CASSFPRDRTALGSPLHF.

The CDR3 is CASSPRDSYGYTF. The CDR3 nucleotides read TGTGCCAGCAGCCCGCGGGACAGCTATGGCTACACCTTC. The chain recombines TRBV7-2 with TRBJ1-2, with 7 nucleotides matching TRBD1. Germline CDR1 SGHTA, CDR2 FQGNSA. Trimming at V came to 5 bases and at J to 4 bases, leaving 4 bases not matched to a gene. CDR3 length: 13 amino acids.

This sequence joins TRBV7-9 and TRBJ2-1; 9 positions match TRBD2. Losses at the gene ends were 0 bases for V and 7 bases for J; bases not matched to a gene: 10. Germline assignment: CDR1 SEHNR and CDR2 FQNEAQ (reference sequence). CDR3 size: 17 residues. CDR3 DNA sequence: TGTGCCAGCAGCTTAGCGATTCTGGCGGGAGGGCAGAATGAGCAGTTCTTC. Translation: CASSLAILAGGQNEQFF.

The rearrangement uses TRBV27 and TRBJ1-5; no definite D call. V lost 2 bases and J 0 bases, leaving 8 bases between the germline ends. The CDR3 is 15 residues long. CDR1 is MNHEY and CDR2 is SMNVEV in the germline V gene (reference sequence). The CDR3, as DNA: TGTGCCAGCAGTTTAGGGAAGTATAGCAATCAGCCCCAGCATTTT. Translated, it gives CASSLGKYSNQPQHF.

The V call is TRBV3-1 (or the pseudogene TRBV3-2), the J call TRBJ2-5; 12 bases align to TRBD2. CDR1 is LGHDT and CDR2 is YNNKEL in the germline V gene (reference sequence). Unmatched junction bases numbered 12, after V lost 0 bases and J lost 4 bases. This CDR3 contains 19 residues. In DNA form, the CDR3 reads TGTGCCAGCAGCCAAGATGGGGGACTAGCGGGCTCGAAGGGAGAGACCCAGTACTTC. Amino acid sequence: CASSQDGGLAGSKGETQYF.

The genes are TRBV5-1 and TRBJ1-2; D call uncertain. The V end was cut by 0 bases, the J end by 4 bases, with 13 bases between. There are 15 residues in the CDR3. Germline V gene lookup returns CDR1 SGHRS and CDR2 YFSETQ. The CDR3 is CASSLDWSRGYGYTF. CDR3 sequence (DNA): TGCGCCAGCAGCTTGGATTGGTCGCGGGGCTATGGCTACACCTTC.

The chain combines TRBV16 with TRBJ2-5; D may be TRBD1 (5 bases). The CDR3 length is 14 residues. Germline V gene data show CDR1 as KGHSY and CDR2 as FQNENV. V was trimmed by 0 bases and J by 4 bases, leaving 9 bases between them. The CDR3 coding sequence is TGTGCCAGCAGCCAATCACCTGACAGAGAGACCCAGTACTTC. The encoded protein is CASSQSPDRETQYF.

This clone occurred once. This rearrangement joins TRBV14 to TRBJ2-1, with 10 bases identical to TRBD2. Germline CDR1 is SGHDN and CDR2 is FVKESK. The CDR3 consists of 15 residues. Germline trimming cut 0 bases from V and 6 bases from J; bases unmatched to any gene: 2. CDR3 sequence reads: CASSQELAGTNEQFF. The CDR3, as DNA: TGTGCCAGCAGCCAAGAACTAGCGGGAACCAATGAGCAGTTCTTC.

The CDR3 spells CASSDSRYTEAFF. DNA for the CDR3: TGTGCCAGCAGTGACTCAAGGTACACTGAAGCTTTCTTT. The chain employs TRBV6-4 and TRBJ1-1; D is undetermined. From germline, CDR1 is MRHNA and CDR2 SNTAGT. The ends were cut back, 0 bases at V and 3 bases at J, with 5 bases in the middle. The CDR3 spans 13 residues.

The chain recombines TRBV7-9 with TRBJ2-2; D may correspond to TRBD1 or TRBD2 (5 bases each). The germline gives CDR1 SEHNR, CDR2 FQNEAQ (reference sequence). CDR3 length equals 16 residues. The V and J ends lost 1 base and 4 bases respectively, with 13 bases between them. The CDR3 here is CASSLVGGEGTGELFF. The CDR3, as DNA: TGTGCCAGCAGCTTAGTTGGGGGAGAGGGCACCGGGGAGCTGTTTTTT.

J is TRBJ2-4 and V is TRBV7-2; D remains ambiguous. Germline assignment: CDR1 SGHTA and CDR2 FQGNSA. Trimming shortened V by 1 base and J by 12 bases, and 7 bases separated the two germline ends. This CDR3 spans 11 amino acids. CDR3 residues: CASSLGEDQYF. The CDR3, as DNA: TGTGCCAGCAGCTTAGGTGAGGATCAGTACTTC.

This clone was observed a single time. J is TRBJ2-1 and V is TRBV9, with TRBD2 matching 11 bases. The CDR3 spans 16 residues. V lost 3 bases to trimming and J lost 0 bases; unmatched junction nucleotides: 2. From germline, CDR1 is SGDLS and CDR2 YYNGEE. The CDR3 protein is CASSGLAGSSYNEQFF. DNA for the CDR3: TGTGCCAGCAGCGGACTAGCGGGAAGCTCCTACAATGAGCAGTTCTTC.

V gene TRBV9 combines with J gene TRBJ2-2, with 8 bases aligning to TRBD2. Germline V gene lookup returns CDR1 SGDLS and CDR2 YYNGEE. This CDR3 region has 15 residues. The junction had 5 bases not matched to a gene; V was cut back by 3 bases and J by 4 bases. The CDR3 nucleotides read TGTGCCAGCAGCGCCGCGAGCGGGAGCACCGGGGAGCTGTTTTTT. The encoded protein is CASSAASGSTGELFF.

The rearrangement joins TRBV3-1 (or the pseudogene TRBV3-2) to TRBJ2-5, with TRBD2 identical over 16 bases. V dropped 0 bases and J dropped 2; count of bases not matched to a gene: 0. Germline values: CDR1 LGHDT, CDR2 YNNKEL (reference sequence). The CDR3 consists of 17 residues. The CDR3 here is CASSQEGLAGGQETQYF. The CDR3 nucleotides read TGTGCCAGCAGCCAAGAGGGACTAGCGGGAGGGCAAGAGACCCAGTACTTC.

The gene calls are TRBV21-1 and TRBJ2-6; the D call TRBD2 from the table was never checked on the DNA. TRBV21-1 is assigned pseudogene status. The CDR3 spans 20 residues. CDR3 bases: TGTGCCAGCAGCAAATTGCTAGTAACGGATAGAAACTCTGGGGCCAACGTCCTGACTTTC. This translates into CASSKLLVTDRNSGANVLTF.

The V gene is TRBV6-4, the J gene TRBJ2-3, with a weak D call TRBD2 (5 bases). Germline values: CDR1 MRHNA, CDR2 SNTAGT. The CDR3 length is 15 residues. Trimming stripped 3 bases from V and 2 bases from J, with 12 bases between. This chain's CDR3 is CASSENGLPTDTQYF. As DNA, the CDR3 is TGTGCCAGCAGTGAAAACGGACTGCCCACAGATACGCAGTATTTT.